The 17 T cell receptor beta chains listed next were all sequenced from one sample in a study of blood T cell repertoires in COVID-19. The data were produced by immunoSEQ multiplex PCR, yet TCRdb's version contains in-frame clones alone and is incomplete. This table has 55,000 to 90,000 clones, roughly 80% appearing once. The sample consisted of peripheral blood. The source of these receptors is a woman in her sixties or seventies with acute or convalescent COVID-19.

The CDR3 region is CASSHGRTGSEQYF. In nucleotides, the CDR3 is TGTGCCAGCAGCCACGGACGGACGGGGTCCGAGCAGTACTTC. The chain couples TRBV11-2 to TRBJ2-7; a weak D match, TRBD2 (5 bases). Germline V CDR1 and CDR2: SGHAT, FQNNGV. V lost 5 bases to trimming and J lost 6 bases, with 17 bases between them. The CDR3 covers 14 residues.

The V gene is TRBV30, the J gene TRBJ1-5; the D is unclear. The CDR3 sequence is 14 residues long. With 3 bases removed from V and 0 bases from J, the gap between germline ends came to 9 bases. In germline, CDR1 is GTSNPN, CDR2 SVGIG (reference sequence). This CDR3 reads CAWSQTHSNQPQHF. CDR3 DNA sequence: TGTGCCTGGAGCCAAACACATAGCAATCAGCCCCAGCATTTT. The entire variable domain, with the rest obtained from reference TRBV30 and TRBJ1-5, is as follows: SQTIHQWPATLVQPVGSPLSLECTVEGTSNPNLYWYRQAAGRGLQLLFYSVGIGQISSEVPQNLSASRPQDRQFILSSKKLLLSDSGFYLCAWSQTHSNQPQHFGDGTRLSIL.

This clone turned up a few times. V gene TRBV2 combines with J gene TRBJ2-2; 7 nucleotides agree with TRBD2. This CDR3 has 17 amino acids. V shed 5 bases and J 2 bases; nucleotides not matched to a gene: 11. Looked up from germline, CDR1 is SNHLY and CDR2 is FYNNEI. CDR3 sequence reads: CASSQDRSGANTGELFF. CDR3 nucleotides: TGTGCCAGCAGTCAAGATAGGAGCGGGGCAAACACCGGGGAGCTGTTTTTT.

The V gene is TRBV7-9, the J gene TRBJ2-5, with 7 nucleotides matching TRBD1. CDR1 is SEHNR and CDR2 is FQNEAQ in the germline V gene (reference sequence). The CDR3 sequence is 14 residues long. After removal of 6 bases from V and 3 bases from J, the junction contained 7 bases not matched to a gene. Here the CDR3 DNA reads TGTGCCAGCAGTTACGGGACAGCGAAAGAGACCCAGTACTTC. It codes for CASSYGTAKETQYF.

The chain uses TRBV12-3 or TRBV12-4 and TRBJ1-1; 7 nucleotides align to TRBD1. The CDR3 contains 13 residues. V was pared by 11 bases and J by 1 base, with 7 bases of the junction left unmatched. CDR3 residues: CASAGQQNTEAFF. In nucleotides, the CDR3 is TGTGCCTCGGCGGGACAGCAGAACACTGAAGCTTTCTTT.

The chain links TRBV9 to TRBJ2-1; 7 nucleotides line up with TRBD2. The trim removed 4 bases at V and 2 bases at J, leaving 6 bases unmatched. The CDR3 has 15 amino acids. Germline V lookup: CDR1 SGDLS, CDR2 YYNGEE. CDR3 sequence: CASSSREGPYNEQFF. DNA for the CDR3: TGTGCCAGCAGCTCGAGGGAGGGGCCCTACAATGAGCAGTTCTTC.

The chain carries TRBV5-4 and TRBJ1-1, with 7 nucleotides matching TRBD1. Germline CDR1 is SGHNT and CDR2 is YYREEE (reference sequence). CDR3 length: 16 amino acids. Losses at the gene ends were 1 base for V and 4 bases for J; bases not matched to a gene: 10. The CDR3 protein is CASSLPPQQGTTEAFF. The DNA of the CDR3 is TGTGCCAGCAGCTTGCCCCCACAACAGGGGACCACTGAAGCTTTCTTT.

The chain has TRBV25-1 and TRBJ2-2; TRBD1 matches 7 bases. Germline CDR1 is MGHDK and CDR2 is SYGVNS. V was clipped by 3 bases and J by 4 bases; unmatched bases: 11. The CDR3 contains 17 residues. The CDR3 DNA sequence: TGTGCCAGCAGTGACCGCGCGACAGGGTGGCGCACCGGGGAGCTGTTTTTT. Amino acids: CASSDRATGWRTGELFF.

The chain joins TRBV19 to TRBJ2-5, with D perhaps TRBD2 (6 bases). The CDR3 length is 12 residues. The V gene lost 3 bases and the J gene lost 5 bases, with 7 bases spanning the gap. Germline CDR1 and CDR2: LNHDA and SQIVND (reference sequence). The CDR3 DNA is TGTGCCAGTAGTATCCGGGGGGAGACCCAGTACTTC. Residues: CASSIRGETQYF.

The chain couples TRBV18 to TRBJ2-7; D not certain. The CDR3 has 13 residues. Germline loops: CDR1 KGHSH, CDR2 LQKENI. Deletions cut 0 bases from V and 3 bases from J, with 6 bases between. The CDR3 DNA reads TGTGCCAGCTCACCACCCCCCGGCTACGAGCAGTACTTC. This codes for CASSPPPGYEQYF.

The chain carries TRBV2 and TRBJ1-6, with 9 positions matching TRBD1. V lost 4 bases, J lost 7 bases, and 5 bases stayed unmatched. The CDR3 runs 15 residues. Germline lookup yields CDR1 SNHLY and CDR2 FYNNEI. DNA of the CDR3: TGTGCCAGCAGTGTCCGGACAGGGGACAATTCACCCCTCCACTTT. Encoded protein: CASSVRTGDNSPLHF.

The gene calls are TRBV6-5 and TRBJ1-1, with a weak D call TRBD1 (6 bases). Germline assignment: CDR1 MNHEY and CDR2 SVGAGI. V gave up 5 bases and J gave up 14 bases, with 18 bases separating them. This CDR3 region has 12 residues. The CDR3 region is CASSPLDRPYFF. The CDR3 DNA follows: TGTGCCAGCAGTCCCTTGGACAGACCGTACTTCTTT.

This chain links TRBV12-3 or TRBV12-4 with TRBJ1-1; unclear D gene. CDR3 length: 13 amino acids. The V end lost 3 bases, the J end lost 5 bases, and 10 bases lay between the germline ends. The DNA of the CDR3 is TGTGCCAGCAGTTTGGAATCGACTACTGAAGCTTTCTTT. It specifies CASSLESTTEAFF.

The V gene is TRBV19, the J gene TRBJ1-5, with 7 nucleotides matching TRBD1. The CDR3 runs 16 residues. Looked up from germline, CDR1 is LNHDA and CDR2 is SQIVND (reference sequence). V gave up 3 bases and J gave up 4 bases; unmatched junction bases: 9. This chain's CDR3 is CASSIGQVRTNQPQHF. The CDR3 DNA reads TGTGCCAGTAGTATTGGACAGGTGCGAACTAATCAGCCCCAGCATTTT.

CDR3 sequence reads: CASSVTGGTQPQHF. CDR3 bases: TGTGCCAGCAGCGTAACAGGGGGGACTCAGCCCCAGCATTTT. The chain joins TRBV7-2 to TRBJ1-5, with 8 positions matching TRBD1. CDR1 is SGHTA and CDR2 is FQGNSA in the germline V gene. The CDR3 has 14 amino acids. V trimming: 5 bases; J trimming: 6 bases; junction bases outside the gene matches: 6.

Here the CDR3 reads CASSLTGTSGYNEQFF. CDR3 coding DNA: TGCGCCAGCAGCCTAACCGGGACTAGCGGATACAATGAGCAGTTCTTC. The V call is TRBV4-1, the J call TRBJ2-1, with 11 bases lining up with TRBD2. In germline, CDR1 is MGHRA, CDR2 YSYEKL. The CDR3 consists of 16 residues. J lost 4 bases, V lost 4 bases, and 6 bases had no gene match.

This sequence joins TRBV30 and TRBJ2-7; a weak D match, TRBD1 (6 bases). V shed 4 bases and J shed 6 bases, with 19 bases lying between them. The germline V gene encodes CDR1 GTSNPN and CDR2 SVGIG (reference sequence). The CDR3 loop spans 14 amino acids. The CDR3 region has the DNA TGTGCCTGGAACAGGGACCCTCTACTAGGCGAGCAGTACTTC. The encoded protein is CAWNRDPLLGEQYF.